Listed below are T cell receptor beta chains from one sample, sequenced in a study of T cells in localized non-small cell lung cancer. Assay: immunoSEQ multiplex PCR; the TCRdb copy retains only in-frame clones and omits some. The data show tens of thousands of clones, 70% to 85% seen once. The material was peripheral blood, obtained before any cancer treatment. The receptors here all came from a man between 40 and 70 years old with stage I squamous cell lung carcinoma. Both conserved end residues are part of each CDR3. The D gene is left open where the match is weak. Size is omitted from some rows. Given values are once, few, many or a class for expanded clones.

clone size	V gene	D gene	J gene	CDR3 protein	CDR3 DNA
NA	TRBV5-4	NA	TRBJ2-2	CASKPGTTNTGELFF	TGTGCCAGCAAACCGGGGACCACCAACACCGGGGAGCTGTTTTTT
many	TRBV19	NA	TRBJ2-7	CASSMVTGNYEQYF	TGTGCCAGTAGTATGGTTACAGGGAACTACGAGCAGTACTTC
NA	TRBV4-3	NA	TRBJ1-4	CASSQTPGTANEKLFF	TGCGCCAGCAGCCAAACTCCCGGGACGGCAAATGAAAAACTGTTTTTT
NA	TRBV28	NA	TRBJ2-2	CASTKGSRTGELFF	TGTGCCAGCACGAAGGGGAGCCGCACCGGGGAGCTGTTTTTT
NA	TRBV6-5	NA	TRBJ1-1	CASSYLRGGTEAFF	TGTGCCAGCAGTTACCTCCGGGGAGGGACTGAAGCTTTCTTT
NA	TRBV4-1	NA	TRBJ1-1	CASSLSGHGDTEAFF	TGCGCCAGCAGCCTCTCCGGGCACGGGGACACTGAAGCTTTCTTT
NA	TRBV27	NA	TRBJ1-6	CASSFRPASPLHF	TGTGCCAGCAGTTTTCGCCCGGCCTCACCCCTCCACTTT
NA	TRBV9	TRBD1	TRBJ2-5	CASSVASGTGSETQYF	TGTGCCAGCAGCGTAGCTTCCGGGACAGGGTCAGAGACCCAGTACTTC
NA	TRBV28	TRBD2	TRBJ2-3	CASRGGLAGSTDTQYF	TGTGCCAGCAGAGGGGGACTAGCGGGTAGCACAGATACGCAGTATTTT
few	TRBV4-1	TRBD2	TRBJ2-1	CASSQGTSVISYNEQFF	TGCGCCAGCAGCCAGGGGACTAGCGTCATCTCCTACAATGAGCAGTTCTTC
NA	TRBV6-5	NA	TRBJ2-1	CASSYSGDAAEQFF	TGTGCCAGCAGTTACTCGGGGGACGCAGCAGAGCAGTTCTTC
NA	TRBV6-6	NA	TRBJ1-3	CASSPNGGFSGNTIYF	TGTGCCAGCAGCCCCAATGGGGGCTTCTCTGGAAATACCATATATTTT
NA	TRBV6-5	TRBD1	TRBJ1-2	CASSVTGGAGKGYTF	TGTGCCAGCAGTGTTACAGGGGGCGCTGGCAAAGGCTACACCTTC
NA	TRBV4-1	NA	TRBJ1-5	CASSQAEGGSQPQHF	TGCGCCAGCAGCCAAGCTGAGGGGGGGAGTCAGCCCCAGCATTTT
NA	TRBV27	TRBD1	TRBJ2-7	CASSLSYPGQGTAYEQYF	TGTGCCAGCAGTTTATCTTATCCGGGACAGGGAACAGCCTACGAGCAGTACTTC
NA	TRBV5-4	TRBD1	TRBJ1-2	CASSLPLGTDYGYTF	TGTGCCAGCAGCTTGCCACTGGGGACAGATTATGGCTACACCTTC